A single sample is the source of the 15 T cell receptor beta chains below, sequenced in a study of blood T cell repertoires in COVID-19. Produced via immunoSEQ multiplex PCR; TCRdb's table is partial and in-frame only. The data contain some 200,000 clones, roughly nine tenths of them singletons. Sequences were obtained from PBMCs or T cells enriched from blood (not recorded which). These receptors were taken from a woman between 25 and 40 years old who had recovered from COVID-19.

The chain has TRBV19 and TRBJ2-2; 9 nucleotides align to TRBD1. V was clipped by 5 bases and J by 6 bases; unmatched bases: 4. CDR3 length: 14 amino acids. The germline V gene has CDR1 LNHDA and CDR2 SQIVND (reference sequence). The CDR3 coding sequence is TGTGCCAGTAGTGTTAGACAGGGGGCCGGGGAGCTGTTTTTT. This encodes CASSVRQGAGELFF.

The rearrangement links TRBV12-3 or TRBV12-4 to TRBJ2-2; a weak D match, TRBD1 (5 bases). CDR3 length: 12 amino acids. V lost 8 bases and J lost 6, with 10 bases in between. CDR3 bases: TGTGCCAGCCTTCCAGGGTCCGGGGAGCTGTTTTTT. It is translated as CASLPGSGELFF.

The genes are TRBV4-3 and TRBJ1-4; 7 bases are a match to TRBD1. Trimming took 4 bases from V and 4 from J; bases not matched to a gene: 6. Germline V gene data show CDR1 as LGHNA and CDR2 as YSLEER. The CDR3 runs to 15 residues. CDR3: CASSLTGRINEKLFF. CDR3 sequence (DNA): TGCGCCAGCAGCCTGACAGGGCGTATTAATGAAAAACTGTTTTTT.

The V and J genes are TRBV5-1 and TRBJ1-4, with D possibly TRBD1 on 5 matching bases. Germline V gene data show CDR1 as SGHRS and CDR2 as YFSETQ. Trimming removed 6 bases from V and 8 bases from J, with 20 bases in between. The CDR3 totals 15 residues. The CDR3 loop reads CASTVGGDFKEKLFF. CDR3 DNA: TGCGCCAGCACGGTCGGGGGGGATTTCAAGGAAAAACTGTTTTTT. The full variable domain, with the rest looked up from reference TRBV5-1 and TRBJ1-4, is KAGVTQTPRYLIKTRGQQVTLSCSPISGHRSVSWYQQTPGQGLQFLFEYFSETQRNKGNFPGRFSGRQFSNSRSEMNVSTLELGDSALYLCASTVGGDFKEKLFFGSGTQLSVL.

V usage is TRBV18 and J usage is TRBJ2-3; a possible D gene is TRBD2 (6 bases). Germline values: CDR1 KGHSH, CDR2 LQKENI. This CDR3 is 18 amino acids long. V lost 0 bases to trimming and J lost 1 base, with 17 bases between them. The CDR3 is CASSPPGGASVGTDTQYF. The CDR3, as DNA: TGTGCCAGCTCACCACCTGGTGGCGCTAGCGTCGGCACAGATACGCAGTATTTT.

Written as DNA, the CDR3 is TGTGCCAGCAGTTACGGTTCTATTTACGAGCAGTACTTC. Translating gives CASSYGSIYEQYF. This rearrangement joins TRBV6-5 to TRBJ2-7; no reliable D call. The CDR3 contains 13 residues. Per germline, CDR1 MNHEY and CDR2 SVGAGI. The V and J ends lost 2 bases and 4 bases respectively, with 9 bases between them.

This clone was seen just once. The CDR3 coding sequence is TGTGCCAGCAGCTTAGTCGGGAACACTGAAGCTTTCTTT. It codes for CASSLVGNTEAFF. The genes are TRBV7-3 and TRBJ1-1; no clear D. Trimming removed 2 bases from V and 1 base from J, with 5 bases in between. This CDR3 has 13 amino acids. CDR1 SGHTA and CDR2 FQGTGA come from the germline V gene.

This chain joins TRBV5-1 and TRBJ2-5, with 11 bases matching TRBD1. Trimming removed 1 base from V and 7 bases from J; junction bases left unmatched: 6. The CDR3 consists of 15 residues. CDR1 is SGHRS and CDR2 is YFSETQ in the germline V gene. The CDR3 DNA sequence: TGCGCCAGCAGCTTGCAGCCGGGACAGGGGGGGACCCAGTACTTC. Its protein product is CASSLQPGQGGTQYF.

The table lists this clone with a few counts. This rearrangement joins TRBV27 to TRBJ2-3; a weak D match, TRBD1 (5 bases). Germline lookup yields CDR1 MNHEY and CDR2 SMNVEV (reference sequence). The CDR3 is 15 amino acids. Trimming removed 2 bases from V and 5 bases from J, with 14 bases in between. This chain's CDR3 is CASSLRARVRDTQYF. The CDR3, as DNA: TGTGCCAGCAGTTTAAGGGCCAGGGTGAGAGATACGCAGTATTTT.

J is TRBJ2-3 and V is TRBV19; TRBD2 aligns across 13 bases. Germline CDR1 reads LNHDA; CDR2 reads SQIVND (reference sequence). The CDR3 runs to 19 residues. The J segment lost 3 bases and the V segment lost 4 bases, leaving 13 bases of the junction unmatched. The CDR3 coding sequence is TGTGCCAGTAGTACTCTTACTAGCGGGGGGGAATTTTTTACAGATACGCAGTATTTT. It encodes CASSTLTSGGEFFTDTQYF.

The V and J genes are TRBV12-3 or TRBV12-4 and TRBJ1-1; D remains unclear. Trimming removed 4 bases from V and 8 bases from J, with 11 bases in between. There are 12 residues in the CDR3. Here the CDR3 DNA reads TGTGCCAGCAGTTCAACGTCGGTAGAAGCTTTCTTT. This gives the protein CASSSTSVEAFF.

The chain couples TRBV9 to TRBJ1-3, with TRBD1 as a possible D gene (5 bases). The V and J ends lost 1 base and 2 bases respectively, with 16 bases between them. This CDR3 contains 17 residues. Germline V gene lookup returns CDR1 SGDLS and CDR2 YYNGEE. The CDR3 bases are TGTGCCAGCAGCGTACCCCGGTCCGGGGGACCTGGAAACACCATATATTTT. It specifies CASSVPRSGGPGNTIYF.

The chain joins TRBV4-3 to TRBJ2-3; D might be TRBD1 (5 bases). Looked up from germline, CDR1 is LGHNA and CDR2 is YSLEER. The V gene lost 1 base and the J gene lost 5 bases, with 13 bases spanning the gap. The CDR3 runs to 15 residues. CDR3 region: CASSQATGRIDTQYF. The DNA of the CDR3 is TGCGCCAGCAGCCAAGCCACAGGTCGGATAGATACGCAGTATTTT.

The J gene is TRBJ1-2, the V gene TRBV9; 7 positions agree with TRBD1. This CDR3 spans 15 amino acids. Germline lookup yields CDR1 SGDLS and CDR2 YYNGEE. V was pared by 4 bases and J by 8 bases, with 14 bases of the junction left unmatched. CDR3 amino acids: CASSPGGGAFYGYTF. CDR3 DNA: TGTGCCAGCAGCCCCGGAGGGGGCGCGTTTTACGGCTACACCTTC. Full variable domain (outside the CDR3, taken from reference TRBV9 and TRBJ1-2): DSGVTQTPKHLITATGQRVTLRCSPRSGDLSVYWYQQSLDQGLQFLIQYYNGEERAKGNILERFSAQQFPDLHSELNLSSLELGDSALYFCASSPGGGAFYGYTFGSGTRLTVV.

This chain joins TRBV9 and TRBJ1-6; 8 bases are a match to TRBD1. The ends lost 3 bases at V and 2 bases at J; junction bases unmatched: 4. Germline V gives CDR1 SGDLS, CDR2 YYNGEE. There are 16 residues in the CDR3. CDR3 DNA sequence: TGTGCCAGCAGCGCCAGGGGGCGTCCCTATAATTCACCCCTCCACTTT. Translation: CASSARGRPYNSPLHF.